The T cell receptor beta chain described here comes from a study of blood T cells in healthy people across ages (dated by TCRdb to about 2015). Background on the whole study: In model experiments, template switching captured about one uniquely barcoded TCR beta cDNA molecule for every two T cells. Age-related changes in TCR beta repertoire diversity were measured in the study by deep sequencing normalized with unique cDNA molecular identifiers. The donors were divided into four age groups: young (average around 16 years), middle-aged (almost 40), aged (around 67) and long-lived (nearly 85). Donors of different ages were randomly distributed across sequencing lanes to avoid experimental bias. Two additional independent replicas of 1 million unique cDNA reads from the same blood draw were analyzed for two donors (one aged 18 to 30 and one aged 80 or older).

The CDR3 spans 15 residues, from the cysteine through the phenylalanine. Only the CDR3 region is kept as DNA, spanning 45 bases read in frame from base 1. Reading the germline V gene gives CDR1 SGHTA and CDR2 FQGNSA. Deletion took 5 bases off V and 2 bases off J, with a span of 13 bases between the germline ends. The library was produced with 5' RACE. Sequencer: Illumina HiSeq 2500. A second about 7 to 11 cycle PCR used a sample-barcoded 5' primer and a J-beta primer mix. A template-switch 5' adaptor carrying 12 random nucleotides introduced a unique molecular identifier onto each TCR beta cDNA molecule. Each sample yielded at least 3 million CDR3-containing paired-end reads. First-strand cDNA synthesis was performed from all RNA using the Mint cDNA synthesis kit, with priming by a TRBC-specific oligonucleotide. After uracil-DNA glycosylase treatment, a first 18-cycle PCR used universal primers M1SS and BC2_uni_R on all cDNA. In the source study's methods: Each sample was normalized by randomly selecting 1 million high-quality reads, each carrying a distinct molecular identifier. Reads with shared molecular identifiers were discarded instead of being binned into consensus sequences. MiTCR, set to a Q25 quality threshold and the strictest error-elimination algorithm, was used for CDR3 identification, clonotype clustering and error correction. A nonparametric unseen species model using Euler transformation provided a lower-bound estimate of total TCR beta diversity. TCRdb redid the processing of the public reads, applying fastp at Q25 and MiXCR, and retained in-frame beta chains. Identical CDR3 protein sequences are pooled into one entry, listed with their most common genes and DNA. The V and J calls follow TCRdb's processing rather than the paper's. For this sample there are roughly 900,000 distinct CDR3 sequences; about 44% appear just once. The ten largest clones represent about an eighth of the sample.

What the authors observed across the whole study: As age increased, observed TCR beta diversity per million T cells dropped in a roughly linear way, and a significant reduction was already evident by age 40. Estimates of total diversity from one million sequenced T cells were regarded as lower bounds and underestimates. A strong correlation was found between observed TCR beta diversity and the percentage of naive T cells measured by flow cytometry. Since profiling was done on bulk unsorted PBMCs, naive and antigen-experienced compartments could not be conclusively compared. Because the CMV infection status of the donors was unknown, age-related changes in expanded clonotypes may potentially have been confounded. Compared with the aged group, the long-lived group had more naive CD4+ T cells, fewer expanded clones and increased TCR diversity, suggesting age selection.

In the case of this clonotype: Its specific antigen is unknown. It has no much larger one-base neighbor in the sample; base qualities were not kept.

The donors were some 39 Caucasian individuals from Russia, aged 6 to 90 years, who were systemically healthy. Around 10 milliliters of peripheral blood were collected from each donor into EDTA-treated Vacutainer tubes. PBMCs were isolated by Ficoll-Paque density-gradient centrifugation, with at least 6 million obtained per sample. Trizol reagent was used to extract total RNA from the PBMCs, yielding at least 5.5 micrograms per sample. The percentages of naive CD45RAhigh/CD27high T cells were determined by flow cytometry on a PBMC aliquot from every donor. The receptor's source is a man younger than 45 in good health. The sample comprised blood. The rearranged chain carries TRBV7-2 and TRBJ2-1; no D gene call is confident. This receptor carries the CDR3 CASSRIVGPYNEQFF. The DNA is as follows: TGTGCCAGCAGCCGTATAGTAGGCCCCTACAATGAGCAGTTCTTC.